Shown below are 19 T cell receptor beta chains from a single sample sequenced in a study of CD8 T cells in ankylosing spondylitis (dated by TCRdb to the late 2010s). To prepare the library, 5' RACE was applied. The sequencer listed for this sample is Illumina HiSeq 2500. Using fastp trimming at Q25 and MiXCR clonotype assembly, TCRdb reanalyzed the public sequencing data and kept in-frame beta chains. Rows merge per CDR3 protein into single entries with the most common DNA and genes. The sample records around 230,000 distinct CDR3 sequences, over 7% of which are singletons. The ten top clones hold roughly 4.9% of the sample. Specimen: blood, either unsorted or a sorted T cell fraction (not recorded which). The receptors here all came from a female donor with ankylosing spondylitis or in good health (not recorded which).

In its sample, this clonotype was seen many times. The chain joins TRBV5-4 to TRBJ2-2; D assignment may be TRBD1 or TRBD2 (5 bases each). The germline V and J ends were trimmed by 2 bases and 4 bases, with 12 bases remaining between them. The CDR3 covers 15 residues. Germline CDR1 reads SGHNT; CDR2 reads YYREEE (reference sequence). The CDR3 here is CASSLDGARTGELFF. The CDR3 DNA reads as TGTGCCAGCAGCTTAGACGGGGCGCGCACCGGGGAGCTGTTTTTT.

This clonotype occurred a few times. The chain carries TRBV29-1 and TRBJ2-5, with D tentatively TRBD1 or TRBD2 (6 bases each). V was pared by 3 bases and J by 5 bases, with 13 bases between. The CDR3 length is 13 residues. Germline V lookup: CDR1 SQVTM, CDR2 ANQGSEA. CDR3 nucleotide sequence: TGCAGCGTTGACTACGGGGGCACGGAGACCCAGTACTTC. Amino acids: CSVDYGGTETQYF.

This clonotype occurred many times. The chain is built from TRBV7-9 and TRBJ2-3; D ambiguous. V gave up 6 bases and J gave up 0 bases, with 10 bases separating them. Looked up from germline, CDR1 is SEHNR and CDR2 is FQNEAQ (reference sequence). There are 14 residues in the CDR3. The CDR3 reads CASSATASTDTQYF. The CDR3 DNA follows: TGTGCCAGCAGTGCGACGGCTAGCACAGATACGCAGTATTTT.

This clonotype was counted ten times or more. The V gene is TRBV5-6, the J gene TRBJ1-1, with 9 bases that match TRBD1. This CDR3 spans 15 amino acids. With V trimmed by 2 bases and J by 5 bases, 7 bases remained unmatched. Germline V gene sequence: CDR1 SGHDT, CDR2 YYEEEE. The CDR3 here is CASSFRTGVGTEAFF. The CDR3 bases are TGTGCCAGCAGCTTTAGGACAGGGGTGGGGACTGAAGCTTTCTTT.

This clonotype was counted many times. The chain couples TRBV12-3 or TRBV12-4 to TRBJ1-1; 7 bases align to TRBD1. CDR3 length: 13 amino acids. V lost 6 bases, J lost 6 bases, and 7 bases stayed unmatched. The CDR3, as DNA: TGTGCCAGCAGGCAGGACAGGAGATCTGAAGCTTTCTTT. This sequence encodes CASRQDRRSEAFF.

There are many counts of this clonotype. The V call is TRBV3-1, the J call TRBJ2-1; D unclear. Between the trimmed V and J ends, which lost 2 bases and 4 bases, there was a span of 12 bases. Germline V gives CDR1 LGHDT, CDR2 YNNKEL (reference sequence). This CDR3 comprises 15 residues. CDR3 amino acids: CASSQSSLGYNEQFF. CDR3 bases: TGTGCCAGCAGCCAATCCTCCTTGGGGTACAATGAGCAGTTCTTC.

This clonotype has only a few counts. The chain joins TRBV24-1 to TRBJ2-3, with D possibly matching TRBD1 (7 bases). The CDR3 spans 15 residues. V lost 9 bases and J 0 bases, leaving 15 bases between the germline ends. Germline CDR1 and CDR2: KGHDR and SFDVKD. The CDR3 nucleotides read TGTGCCACCGCGGACAGGCGGGAAAGCACAGATACGCAGTATTTT. This sequence encodes CATADRRESTDTQYF.

This clonotype was recorded at least ten times. The chain is built from TRBV5-5 and TRBJ1-2; no firm D call. The CDR3 runs 12 residues. Germline V CDR1 and CDR2: SGHKS, YYEKEE (reference sequence). V dropped 4 bases and J dropped 4 bases, with 8 bases sitting between them. CDR3 bases: TGTGCCAGCAGCCTGGGATCCTATGGCTACACCTTC. Encoded protein: CASSLGSYGYTF.

The J gene is TRBJ2-1, the V gene TRBV29-1; TRBD1 aligns across 8 bases. Germline values: CDR1 SQVTM, CDR2 ANQGSEA. The CDR3 totals 14 residues. The J segment lost 4 bases and the V segment lost 8 bases, leaving 10 bases of the junction unmatched. The CDR3 reads CSFIPGQAYNEQFF. The CDR3 DNA reads TGCAGCTTTATACCGGGACAGGCATACAATGAGCAGTTCTTC.

This clonotype was counted a few times. J is TRBJ2-2 and V is TRBV11-2; 9 bases map to TRBD2. Per germline, CDR1 SGHAT and CDR2 FQNNGV. The V gene end was trimmed by 1 base and the J gene end by 1 base; junction bases not matched to a gene: 10. This CDR3 comprises 19 residues. CDR3 sequence (DNA): TGTGCCAGCAGCTTAGGTAGCGGGAGAGGGCCTCGGAACACCGGGGAGCTGTTTTTT. This translates into CASSLGSGRGPRNTGELFF.

This clonotype was picked up many times. This chain uses TRBV20-1 with TRBJ1-5, with a tentative D call TRBD1 (5 bases). Trimming took off 4 bases at V and 6 bases at J, with 22 bases between the two ends. The CDR3 consists of 16 residues. Germline values: CDR1 DFQATT, CDR2 SNEGSKA (reference sequence). The CDR3 DNA is TGCAGTGCTAAAGCGGGCAGCGGCAGGGACGGTCAGCCCCAGCATTTT. This encodes CSAKAGSGRDGQPQHF.

This clonotype was recorded at least ten times. In DNA form, the CDR3 reads TGTGCCAGCAGCCCCGGGACAGGGGGAAGCCAGCCCCAGCATTTT. Amino acid sequence: CASSPGTGGSQPQHF. The gene calls are TRBV4-2 and TRBJ1-5; 11 nucleotides match TRBD1. Germline assignment: CDR1 LGHNA and CDR2 YNFKEQ. The CDR3 loop spans 15 amino acids. J gave up 7 bases and V 4 bases, and 6 bases lay outside the gene matches.

Ten or more counts support this clonotype. This sequence joins TRBV20-1 and TRBJ2-1; possibly TRBD1 for D (5 bases). The CDR3 runs to 11 residues. CDR1 and CDR2 (germline): DFQATT, SNEGSKA (reference sequence). V was pared by 7 bases and J by 4 bases, with 8 bases between. CDR3 bases: TGCAGTGGCAGACAGTACAATGAGCAGTTCTTC. It translates to CSGRQYNEQFF.

V gene TRBV14 combines with J gene TRBJ1-1; D not certain. Trimming took 4 bases from V and 1 from J, leaving 25 bases between them. This CDR3 is built from 19 residues. From germline, CDR1 is SGHDN and CDR2 FVKESK. CDR3 loop: CASSPTKKDIWAANTEAFF. The CDR3 nucleotides read TGTGCCAGCAGCCCCACCAAGAAGGATATATGGGCAGCGAACACTGAAGCTTTCTTT.

About this clonotype: Being one base from a much bigger clone, this may be a read error. This sequence joins TRBV6-2 or TRBV6-3 and TRBJ2-3; D perhaps matches TRBD2 (7 bases). Germline V gene data show CDR1 as MNHEY and CDR2 as SVGEGT. The CDR3 runs 12 residues. DNA of the CDR3: TGTGCCGTAGGGGGGGCCACAGATGCGCAGTATTTT. It yields the protein CAVGGATDAQYF.

This clonotype was counted many times. The J gene is TRBJ2-7, the V gene TRBV5-6; D is ambiguous. Trimming took off 3 bases at V and 0 bases at J, with 13 bases between the two ends. Germline values: CDR1 SGHDT, CDR2 YYEEEE. The CDR3 contains 15 residues. CDR3 sequence reads: CASSSVPRDSYEQYF. The CDR3 region has the DNA TGTGCCAGCAGCTCAGTTCCAAGGGACTCCTACGAGCAGTACTTC.

Many counts were recorded for this clonotype. J is TRBJ2-3 and V is TRBV20-1; 11 nucleotides agree with TRBD2. CDR3 length: 16 amino acids. Germline CDR1 DFQATT, CDR2 SNEGSKA (reference sequence). V trimming: 5 bases; J trimming: 0 bases; junction bases outside the gene matches: 7. CDR3 residues: CSAATSGDTSTDTQYF. The DNA of the CDR3 is TGCAGTGCTGCGACTAGCGGGGACACTAGCACAGATACGCAGTATTTT.

This clonotype showed up just a few times. The chain combines TRBV10-3 with TRBJ2-1; TRBD1 matches at 7 bases. The CDR3 length is 16 residues. CDR1 is ENHRY and CDR2 is SYGVKD in the germline V gene. Trimming at V came to 7 bases and at J to 5 bases, leaving 14 bases not matched to a gene. The CDR3: CAIKGARDLRNNEQFF. The CDR3 bases are TGTGCCATCAAGGGGGCCCGGGACCTGAGGAACAATGAGCAGTTCTTC.

The table lists this clonotype with many counts. The genes are TRBV10-2 and TRBJ2-2, with 9 nucleotides matching TRBD2. This CDR3 has 19 amino acids. Germline CDR1 WSHSY, CDR2 SAAADI. V lost 0 bases, J lost 4 bases, and 12 bases stayed unmatched. The CDR3 region has the DNA TGCGCCAGCAGTGAGTCAAGCGGGAGGACGACGGGGAGCACCGGGGAGCTGTTTTTT. This codes for CASSESSGRTTGSTGELFF.